Below, 32 T cell receptor beta chains from the same sample are listed, as sequenced in a study of radiation and T cells in renal cell carcinoma. TCRdb's copy holds only in-frame clones and misses some; the assay was immunoSEQ multiplex PCR. The sample records around 130,000 clones, about 81% being singletons. Time point specified: blood 2 weeks post-SBRT. Treatment here: 15 Gy SBRT to primary tumor, nephrectomy 4 weeks later. The sample was blood, taken from a patient whose treatment included radiotherapy and nephrectomy. The receptors derive from a woman aged 55-70 years with renal cell carcinoma.

Written as DNA, the CDR3 is TGTGCCAGTAGTTTTAGAAACGAGCAGTACTTC. Protein sequence: CASSFRNEQYF. The V gene is TRBV19, the J gene TRBJ2-7; D gene unclear. CDR3 length: 11 amino acids. V was trimmed by 5 bases and J by 5 bases, leaving 7 bases between them. In germline, CDR1 is LNHDA, CDR2 SQIVND (reference sequence).

This chain's CDR3 is CASRTFSSYEQYF. In DNA form, the CDR3 reads TGTGCCAGCAGGACCTTCAGCTCCTACGAGCAGTACTTC. This chain links TRBV2 with TRBJ2-7; D unresolved. This CDR3 region has 13 residues. Germline assignment: CDR1 SNHLY and CDR2 FYNNEI. Trimming pared 6 bases from V and 0 bases from J, leaving 9 bases between.

This sequence joins TRBV6-6 and TRBJ2-1; perhaps TRBD1 as D (6 bases). The CDR3 has 15 residues. V shed 5 bases and J shed 8 bases, with 19 bases lying between them. Germline lookup yields CDR1 MNHNY and CDR2 SVGAGI (reference sequence). This CDR3 reads CASSPPAQGKDEQFF. In DNA form, the CDR3 reads TGTGCCAGCAGTCCCCCGGCACAGGGTAAGGATGAGCAGTTCTTC.

CDR3 nucleotide sequence: TGCGCCAGCAGGTGGGACGAGACGACTGGAAACACCATATATTTT. Its translation: CASRWDETTGNTIYF. This chain uses TRBV5-1 with TRBJ1-3; D possibly corresponds to TRBD1 (5 bases). V was pared by 5 bases and J by 2 bases, with 14 bases between. CDR1 SGHRS and CDR2 YFSETQ come from the germline V gene. CDR3 length: 15 residues.

The V gene is TRBV5-6, the J gene TRBJ2-7, with D possibly TRBD1 on 7 matching bases. With 6 bases removed from V and 0 bases from J, the gap between germline ends came to 16 bases. Germline V CDR1 and CDR2: SGHDT, YYEEEE. The CDR3 has 15 residues. The CDR3 spells CASTRRGPPSYEQYF. The CDR3 DNA reads as TGTGCCAGCACTAGGAGGGGGCCCCCCTCCTACGAGCAGTACTTC.

This clone was counted at least ten times. The V gene is TRBV5-5, the J gene TRBJ1-2; D possibly corresponds to TRBD1 (5 bases). V dropped 4 bases and J dropped 3 bases, with 16 bases sitting between them. The CDR3 covers 15 residues. CDR1 and CDR2 (germline): SGHKS, YYEKEE (reference sequence). The CDR3, as DNA: TGTGCCAGCAGCCCCGGGGTCGGGGGGTACTATGGCTACACCTTC. Translating gives CASSPGVGGYYGYTF.

Note on this clone: This sample also contains other DNA sequences that code for the same CDR3. The gene calls are TRBV28 and TRBJ2-1, with TRBD1 as a possible D gene (7 bases). This CDR3 has 14 residues. Trimming removed 3 bases from V and 4 bases from J, with 10 bases in between. From germline, CDR1 is MDHEN and CDR2 SYDVKM. The CDR3 protein is CASSLSGGYNEQFF. CDR3 in DNA: TGTGCCAGCAGTTTGTCAGGGGGGTACAATGAGCAGTTCTTC. The full variable domain, in which reference TRBV28 and TRBJ2-1 provide the parts outside the CDR3, is DVKVTQSSRYLVKRTGEKVFLECVQDMDHENMFWYRQDPGLGLRLIYFSYDVKMKEKGDIPEGYSVSREKKERFSLILESASTNQTSMYLCASSLSGGYNEQFFGPGTRLTVL.

The rearrangement joins TRBV21-1 to TRBJ2-5; the D call TRBD2 from the table was never checked on the DNA. TRBV21-1 is recorded as a pseudogene. The CDR3 totals 14 residues. CDR3 amino acids: CASSRGAWKETQYF. CDR3 coding DNA: TGTGCCAGCAGCAGGGGAGCGTGGAAAGAGACCCAGTACTTC.

The V gene is TRBV5-1, the J gene TRBJ2-7, with D possibly being TRBD1 (5 bases). Germline-derived CDR1 and CDR2 are SGHRS and YFSETQ. Deletions cut 2 bases from V and 3 bases from J, with 12 bases between. The CDR3 is 14 residues long. The CDR3 loop is CASSFVDRSYEQYF. The CDR3 bases are TGCGCCAGCAGCTTCGTAGACAGAAGCTACGAGCAGTACTTC.

This clone was counted many times. The chain uses TRBV4-1 and TRBJ1-1; 8 nucleotides match TRBD1. Losses at the gene ends were 2 bases for V and 4 bases for J; bases not matched to a gene: 6. The CDR3 contains 15 residues. Germline CDR1 MGHRA, CDR2 YSYEKL. Here the CDR3 reads CASSQYFGQGTEAFF. In DNA, the CDR3 is TGCGCCAGCAGCCAATACTTCGGACAGGGCACTGAAGCTTTCTTT.

CDR3 in amino acids: CASSKRQPPYGYTF. For the CDR3, the DNA is TGTGCCAGTAGTAAGCGACAGCCCCCCTATGGCTACACCTTC. The rearrangement joins TRBV19 to TRBJ1-2, with D perhaps TRBD1 (5 bases). Trimming removed 4 bases at V and 4 bases at J, with 13 bases between. The germline V gene has CDR1 LNHDA and CDR2 SQIVND (reference sequence). CDR3 length: 14 amino acids.

The V gene is TRBV6-1, the J gene TRBJ1-2; no clear D. Germline loops: CDR1 MNHNS, CDR2 SASEGT. Trimming shortened V by 6 bases and J by 2 bases, and 10 bases separated the two germline ends. There are 13 residues in the CDR3. The CDR3 DNA follows: TGTGCCAGCAGGATTGGGGAGAACTATGGCTACACCTTC. Protein: CASRIGENYGYTF.

The rearrangement uses TRBV6-6 and TRBJ1-2, with D perhaps TRBD1 (5 bases). The CDR3 sequence is 13 residues long. Looked up from germline, CDR1 is MNHNY and CDR2 is SVGAGI (reference sequence). V lost 6 bases, J lost 6 bases, and 14 bases lay in between. In nucleotides, the CDR3 is TGTGCCAGCAGCTCAGGGACTCCGAATGGCTACACCTTC. As protein: CASSSGTPNGYTF.

Remarks on this clone: The junction departs from the called germline gene at one end, perhaps through a read error. V is TRBV7-7 and J is TRBJ1-5, with D uncertain. The CDR3 totals 13 residues. Germline CDR1 SSHAT, CDR2 FNYEAQ (reference sequence). The chain's CDR3 is CASSLDSNQPQHF. In DNA, the CDR3 is TGTGCTAGCAGCTTAGACAGCAATCAGCCCCAGCATTTT.

The rearrangement uses TRBV6-6 and TRBJ1-5, with D perhaps TRBD1 (6 bases). The CDR3 extends over 15 amino acids. CDR1 is MNHNY, CDR2 SVGAGI, per germline (reference sequence). Trimming cost V 6 bases and J 0 bases, with 12 bases left between them. DNA of the CDR3: TGTGCCAGCAGACCGACAGGCGATAGCAATCAGCCCCAGCATTTT. The encoded protein is CASRPTGDSNQPQHF.

The table lists this clone with a count of one. This chain joins TRBV4-1 and TRBJ2-3, with TRBD2 matching over 8 bases. Trimming cost V 0 bases and J 4 bases; bases outside gene matches: 3. The CDR3 runs 15 residues. CDR1 and CDR2 from the germline V gene are MGHRA and YSYEKL. The CDR3 is CASSQEWREADTQYF. CDR3 nucleotide sequence: TGCGCCAGCAGCCAAGAATGGCGGGAGGCAGATACGCAGTATTTT.

V is TRBV6-1 and J is TRBJ1-4; D is unclear. Trimming removed 3 bases at V and 8 bases at J, with 7 bases between. The CDR3 is 12 amino acids. Germline values: CDR1 MNHNS, CDR2 SASEGT. CDR3 DNA: TGTGCCAGCAGTGAGGGATGGGAAAAACTGTTTTTT. It encodes CASSEGWEKLFF.

The chain combines TRBV19 with TRBJ1-5; 7 nucleotides line up with TRBD1. After removal of 5 bases from V and 5 bases from J, the junction contained 9 bases not matched to a gene. The CDR3 runs to 15 residues. Germline V gives CDR1 LNHDA, CDR2 SQIVND (reference sequence). The chain's CDR3 is CASSATDRRDQPQHF. In DNA, the CDR3 is TGTGCCAGTAGTGCGACGGACAGGAGGGATCAGCCCCAGCATTTT.

The chain carries TRBV4-1 and TRBJ1-4, with D perhaps matching TRBD1 (6 bases). CDR1 is MGHRA, CDR2 YSYEKL, per germline. The V gene lost 4 bases and the J gene lost 4 bases, with 13 bases spanning the gap. This CDR3 region has 15 residues. CDR3 coding DNA: TGCGCCAGCAGCCTTGAGGAAGGGGGTAATGAAAAACTGTTTTTT. This sequence encodes CASSLEEGGNEKLFF.

V gene TRBV5-1 combines with J gene TRBJ1-6; unclear D gene. The CDR3 has 15 residues. Germline V CDR1 and CDR2: SGHRS, YFSETQ. V lost 4 bases, J lost 9 bases, and 17 bases lay in between. CDR3 coding DNA: TGCGCCAGCAGCCCACGTGAGGGCGGGAGTTCACCCCTCCACTTT. Amino acids: CASSPREGGSSPLHF.

This chain connects TRBV28 to TRBJ1-2; D may be TRBD1 (5 bases). Between the trimmed V and J ends, which lost 5 bases and 4 bases, there was a span of 14 bases. The CDR3 consists of 14 residues. The V gene's germline CDR1 is MDHEN and CDR2 SYDVKM. CDR3 bases: TGTGCCAGCAGTGAATACAGGCGATCCTATGGCTACACCTTC. This gives the protein CASSEYRRSYGYTF.

The J gene is TRBJ1-6, the V gene TRBV27; tentatively, D is TRBD1 (6 bases). The length of the CDR3 is 15 residues. V was cut by 10 bases and J by 2 bases, with 15 bases left in between. Germline-derived CDR1 and CDR2 are MNHEY and SMNVEV (reference sequence). The CDR3 bases are TGTGCCACCTCAGGGGCCACGGCCTATAATTCACCCCTCCACTTT. Protein sequence: CATSGATAYNSPLHF.

This clone was observed a few times. The rearrangement joins TRBV2 to TRBJ2-1, with 8 bases fitting TRBD2. The trim removed 6 bases at V and 0 bases at J, leaving 7 bases unmatched. This CDR3 comprises 16 residues. Germline V gene lookup returns CDR1 SNHLY and CDR2 FYNNEI. The DNA for the CDR3 is TGTGCCAGCAGCGGTAGCGGGACGAGCTCCTACAATGAGCAGTTCTTC. Its protein product is CASSGSGTSSYNEQFF.

V gene TRBV5-1 combines with J gene TRBJ2-7, with 7 bases fitting TRBD1. This CDR3 has 15 residues. Germline CDR1 reads SGHRS; CDR2 reads YFSETQ. With 0 bases clipped from V and 2 bases from J, the junction kept 5 bases outside the gene matches. This CDR3 is CASSLGSQGAYEQYF. DNA of the CDR3: TGCGCCAGCAGCTTGGGCTCGCAGGGGGCCTACGAGCAGTACTTC.

CDR3 amino acids: CASSPSGSNQPQHF. CDR3 nucleotide sequence: TGTGCCAGCTCCCCGAGTGGGTCCAATCAGCCCCAGCATTTT. The rearrangement links TRBV18 to TRBJ1-5; D gene uncertain. CDR3 length: 14 amino acids. V was shortened by 6 bases and J by 3 bases, with 12 bases between the two germline ends. Germline CDR1 KGHSH, CDR2 LQKENI.

The V gene is TRBV19, the J gene TRBJ1-4; no clear D gene. The CDR3 runs to 12 residues. Germline loops: CDR1 LNHDA, CDR2 SQIVND (reference sequence). The V end lost 7 bases, the J end lost 6 bases, and 9 bases lay between the germline ends. CDR3 sequence: CASKNWDEKLFF. CDR3 DNA sequence: TGTGCCAGTAAAAACTGGGATGAAAAACTGTTTTTT. The full variable domain, with the rest looked up from reference TRBV19 and TRBJ1-4, is DGGITQSPKYLFRKEGQNVTLSCEQNLNHDAMYWYRQDPGQGLRLIYYSQIVNDFQKGDIAEGYSVSREKKESFPLTVTSAQKNPTAFYLCASKNWDEKLFFGSGTQLSVL.

The chain combines TRBV27 with TRBJ2-7; TRBD2 matches at 7 bases. The V gene end was trimmed by 5 bases and the J gene end by 0 bases; junction bases not matched to a gene: 7. This CDR3 has 15 amino acids. Germline assignment: CDR1 MNHEY and CDR2 SMNVEV (reference sequence). CDR3 coding DNA: TGTGCCAGCAGTCCTGATCCGGGAGGCTCCTACGAGCAGTACTTC. Its protein product is CASSPDPGGSYEQYF.

This clone was counted a few times. No DNA is shown, since the ends of the CDR3 on it are uncertain; the CDR3 is the one TCRdb lists. The V gene is TRBV5-1, the J gene TRBJ1-1. Germline loops: CDR1 SGHRS, CDR2 YFSETQ. Both ends counted, the CDR3 spans 12 residues. The CDR3 sequence is CASSPWGAGTFF.

Remarks on this clone: A much larger clone differs from this one at a single base, so this may be a read error. In nucleotides, the CDR3 is TGTGCCAGCAGCTTGGATGGGACCGGGGAGCTGTTTTTT. This sequence encodes CASSLDGTGELFF. The chain is built from TRBV5-4 and TRBJ2-2, with unresolved D. The CDR3 has 13 amino acids. V was shortened by 0 bases and J by 5 bases, with 5 bases between the two germline ends. The V gene's germline CDR1 is SGHNT and CDR2 YYREEE (reference sequence).

Comments on this clone: The sample contains more than one DNA sequence encoding this CDR3. The chain recombines TRBV19 with TRBJ2-7, with a possible D match to TRBD2 (5 bases). Per the germline V gene, CDR1 is LNHDA and CDR2 is SQIVND (reference sequence). The CDR3 has 14 amino acids. V was shortened by 0 bases and J by 2 bases, with 8 bases between the two germline ends. As DNA, the CDR3 is TGTGCCAGTAGTATAGATGGGAGAGCCTACGAGCAGTACTTC. The encoded protein is CASSIDGRAYEQYF.

This chain joins TRBV27 and TRBJ1-1; a possible D gene is TRBD1 (6 bases). This CDR3 spans 14 amino acids. Trimming left V 3 bases short and J 7 bases short, with 15 bases between. Germline CDR1 reads MNHEY; CDR2 reads SMNVEV (reference sequence). The CDR3 region has the DNA TGTGCCAGCAGTTTCCAAACAGGGAATGATGAAGCTTTCTTT. This translates into CASSFQTGNDEAFF.

V is TRBV2 and J is TRBJ1-1, with D perhaps TRBD1 (6 bases). CDR1 and CDR2 from the germline V gene are SNHLY and FYNNEI. This CDR3 has 12 amino acids. The V end lost 8 bases, the J end lost 5 bases, and 12 bases lay between the germline ends. The CDR3 spells CASGKGVTEAFF. CDR3 DNA: TGTGCCAGCGGGAAGGGGGTAACTGAAGCTTTCTTT.